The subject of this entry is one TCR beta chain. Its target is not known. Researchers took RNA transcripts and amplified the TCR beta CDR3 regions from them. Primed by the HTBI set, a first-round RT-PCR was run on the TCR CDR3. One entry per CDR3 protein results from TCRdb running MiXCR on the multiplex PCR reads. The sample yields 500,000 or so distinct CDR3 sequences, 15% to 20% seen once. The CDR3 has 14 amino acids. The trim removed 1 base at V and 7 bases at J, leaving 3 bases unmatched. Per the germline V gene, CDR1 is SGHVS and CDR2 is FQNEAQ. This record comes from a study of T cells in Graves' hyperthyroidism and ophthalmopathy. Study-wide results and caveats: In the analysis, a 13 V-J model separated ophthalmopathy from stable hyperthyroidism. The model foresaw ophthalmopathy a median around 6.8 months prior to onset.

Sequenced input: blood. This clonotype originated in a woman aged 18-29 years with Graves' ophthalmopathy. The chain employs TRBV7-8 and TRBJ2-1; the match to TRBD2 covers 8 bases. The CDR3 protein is CASSLVGTSNEQFF. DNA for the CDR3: TGTGCCAGCAGCTTAGTTGGGACTAGTAATGAGCAGTTCTTC.